These 26 T cell receptor beta chains were sequenced from one sample in a study of blood T cell repertoires in COVID-19. Data came from immunoSEQ multiplex PCR; TCRdb stores just in-frame clones and leaves some out. The data show 150,000 to 200,000 clones, with 70% to 85% seen just once and 6.5% to 9% held by the top ten. What was sequenced was peripheral blood. The receptors derive from a woman between 40 and 55 years old with COVID-19, enrolled during active disease.

The chain is built from TRBV5-1 and TRBJ2-2, with D perhaps TRBD2 (5 bases). Trimming shortened V by 2 bases and J by 1 base, and 6 bases separated the two germline ends. Germline values: CDR1 SGHRS, CDR2 YFSETQ. The length of the CDR3 is 14 residues. CDR3: CASSFRENTGELFF. CDR3 DNA: TGCGCCAGCAGCTTTCGGGAGAACACCGGGGAGCTGTTTTTT.

The chain has TRBV5-5 and TRBJ2-2; D unresolved. Trimming took off 1 base at V and 6 bases at J, with 10 bases between the two ends. This CDR3 has 14 amino acids. CDR1 SGHKS and CDR2 YYEKEE come from the germline V gene (reference sequence). The CDR3 reads CASSLLGVAGELFF. The CDR3 DNA reads as TGTGCCAGCAGCTTGTTGGGCGTCGCCGGGGAGCTGTTTTTT.

The chain employs TRBV7-3 and TRBJ1-2, with 7 bases that match TRBD1. The CDR3 is 13 residues long. Trimming cost V 4 bases and J 3 bases; bases outside gene matches: 2. CDR1 is SGHTA and CDR2 is FQGTGA in the germline V gene. CDR3 sequence: CASSYTGDYGYTF. The CDR3, as DNA: TGTGCCAGCAGCTATACAGGGGACTATGGCTACACCTTC.

V is TRBV3-1 (or the pseudogene TRBV3-2) and J is TRBJ1-1; maybe TRBD1 (6 bases). The CDR3 spans 14 residues. V was clipped by 2 bases and J by 1 base, with 8 bases between them. CDR1 is LGHDT, CDR2 YNNKEL, per germline (reference sequence). CDR3 in amino acids: CASSQPGQNTEAFF. For the CDR3, the DNA is TGTGCCAGCAGCCAACCGGGACAGAACACTGAAGCTTTCTTT.

The chain has TRBV29-1 and TRBJ2-5, with a weak D call TRBD2 (6 bases). The germline V gene encodes CDR1 SQVTM and CDR2 ANQGSEA. The CDR3 spans 14 residues. V gave up 6 bases and J gave up 7 bases, with 21 bases separating them. The CDR3, as DNA: TGCAGCGTCAGGGCCAGCTTTCTGGGGGGGACCCAGTACTTC. The encoded protein is CSVRASFLGGTQYF.

The chain carries TRBV30 and TRBJ1-2; 8 bases are shared with TRBD1. Unmatched junction bases numbered 28, after V lost 3 bases and J lost 7 bases. CDR1 and CDR2 from the germline V gene are GTSNPN and SVGIG (reference sequence). This CDR3 is 20 amino acids long. CDR3 bases: TGTGCCTGGAGAGAAAGCTACCAGGGGGCCCGGTACAGACACCCGGGTGGCTACACCTTC. Protein: CAWRESYQGARYRHPGGYTF. The variable domain in full, completed from reference TRBV30 and TRBJ1-2, reads SQTIHQWPATLVQPVGSPLSLECTVEGTSNPNLYWYRQAAGRGLQLLFYSVGIGQISSEVPQNLSASRPQDRQFILSSKKLLLSDSGFYLCAWRESYQGARYRHPGGYTFGSGTRLTVV.

This clone was seen a few times. The chain joins TRBV5-1 to TRBJ1-5, with 7 bases aligning to TRBD1. The CDR3 runs to 14 residues. CDR1 and CDR2 (germline): SGHRS, YFSETQ. Unmatched junction bases numbered 6, after V lost 4 bases and J lost 5 bases. CDR3 nucleotides: TGCGCCAGCAGCGCAGGGGGTCTCGATCAGCCCCAGCATTTT. Translated, it gives CASSAGGLDQPQHF.

V is TRBV6-2 or TRBV6-3 and J is TRBJ2-7, with D possibly being TRBD2 (6 bases). Germline-derived CDR1 and CDR2 are MNHEY and SVGEGT. This CDR3 has 12 residues. The V end lost 2 bases, the J end lost 6 bases, and 8 bases lay between the germline ends. CDR3 nucleotide sequence: TGTGCCAGCAGTTACCTGGGGGGCGAGCAGTACGTC. Protein: CASSYLGGEQYV.

The genes are TRBV15 and TRBJ2-3, with unresolved D. CDR3 size: 13 residues. Per germline, CDR1 LNHNV and CDR2 YYDKDF (reference sequence). The V end was cut by 0 bases, the J end by 8 bases, with 9 bases between. CDR3 nucleotide sequence: TGTGCCACCAGCAGAGATAAAGGCGGTACGCAGTATTTT. Protein: CATSRDKGGTQYF. The full variable domain, with the rest looked up from reference TRBV15 and TRBJ2-3, is DAMVIQNPRYQVTQFGKPVTLSCSQTLNHNVMYWYQQKSSQAPKLLFHYYDKDFNNEADTPDNFQSRRPNTSFCFLDIRSPGLGDTAMYLCATSRDKGGTQYFGPGTRLTVL.

This chain uses TRBV11-2 with TRBJ2-6; D is unclear. Trimming pared 0 bases from V and 4 bases from J, leaving 4 bases between. The germline gives CDR1 SGHAT, CDR2 FQNNGV. The CDR3 has 14 residues. CDR3 loop: CASSLERGANVLTF. The CDR3 DNA is TGTGCCAGCAGCTTAGAGCGGGGGGCCAACGTCCTGACTTTC.

The chain recombines TRBV14 with TRBJ2-7; no clear D. The V and J ends lost 4 bases and 0 bases respectively, with 4 bases between them. Germline V CDR1 and CDR2: SGHDN, FVKESK. The CDR3 contains 12 residues. CDR3 coding DNA: TGTGCCAGCAGCCCTTACTCCTACGAGCAGTACTTC. Its protein product is CASSPYSYEQYF.

V is TRBV6-5 and J is TRBJ1-3; D remains ambiguous. The ends were cut back, 4 bases at V and 5 bases at J, with 18 bases in the middle. The CDR3 runs to 16 residues. Germline-derived CDR1 and CDR2 are MNHEY and SVGAGI. The CDR3 spells CASSSNPTAGRNTIYF. CDR3 in DNA: TGTGCCAGCAGTTCCAACCCCACCGCGGGGAGAAACACCATATATTTT.

The J gene is TRBJ1-5, the V gene TRBV6-6, with D unclear. This CDR3 comprises 13 residues. The ends were cut back, 9 bases at V and 5 bases at J, with 14 bases in the middle. Per the germline V gene, CDR1 is MNHNY and CDR2 is SVGAGI (reference sequence). CDR3 bases: TGTGCCAGTAAGGAGGGCGGCTATCAGCCCCAGCATTTT. It encodes CASKEGGYQPQHF.

The chain links TRBV21-1 to TRBJ1-1. TRBV21-1 is shown as a pseudogene. This CDR3 has 16 amino acids. The CDR3 spells CASSKVAGPMNTEAFF. The CDR3 nucleotides read TGTGCCAGCAGCAAGGTGGCGGGACCGATGAACACTGAAGCTTTCTTT.

This chain connects TRBV5-6 to TRBJ1-3; no firm D call. The V and J ends lost 0 bases and 2 bases respectively, with 6 bases between them. The CDR3 consists of 14 residues. The V gene's germline CDR1 is SGHDT and CDR2 YYEEEE. The CDR3: CASSLGAAGNTIYF. The CDR3, as DNA: TGTGCCAGCAGCTTGGGTGCAGCTGGAAACACCATATATTTT.

Remarks on this clone: At one boundary the junction diverges from the germline segment, which might be a read error. The chain uses TRBV7-7 and TRBJ1-4; 7 positions agree with TRBD1. Germline loops: CDR1 SSHAT, CDR2 FNYEAQ (reference sequence). The CDR3 loop spans 20 amino acids. In nucleotides, the CDR3 is TGTGCTAGCAGCCCAGCGACCGGGACAGCCGGACCCCGCACTAATGAAAAACTGTTTTTT. Its translation is CASSPATGTAGPRTNEKLFF.

This clone was picked up a small number of times. This sequence joins TRBV19 and TRBJ1-1; no firm D call. Germline-derived CDR1 and CDR2 are LNHDA and SQIVND (reference sequence). This CDR3 is built from 13 residues. Between the trimmed V and J ends, which lost 5 bases and 1 base, there was a span of 8 bases. The CDR3 sequence: CASSVFQNTEAFF. The CDR3, as DNA: TGTGCCAGTAGTGTTTTCCAGAACACTGAAGCTTTCTTT.

The rearrangement uses TRBV2 and TRBJ1-2; 7 bases agree with TRBD1. This CDR3 comprises 14 residues. With 4 bases clipped from V and 10 bases from J, the junction kept 12 bases outside the gene matches. Looked up from germline, CDR1 is SNHLY and CDR2 is FYNNEI. CDR3 nucleotide sequence: TGTGCCAGCAGTGGGGCTGGGACAGATATGGACTACACCTTC. It translates to CASSGAGTDMDYTF.

V is TRBV18 and J is TRBJ2-1, with D possibly matching TRBD2 (5 bases). The germline V gene has CDR1 KGHSH and CDR2 LQKENI. This CDR3 has 15 residues. The ends were cut back, 1 base at V and 5 bases at J, with 12 bases in the middle. The CDR3 DNA is TGTGCCAGCTCACCACTCGCCGGGAAAAACAATGAGCAGTTCTTC. This codes for CASSPLAGKNNEQFF.

This chain links TRBV7-3 with TRBJ2-7; 9 bases agree with TRBD2. Germline V gene lookup returns CDR1 SGHTA and CDR2 FQGTGA. Unmatched junction bases numbered 8, after V lost 5 bases and J lost 3 bases. The CDR3 runs 15 residues. The CDR3 coding sequence is TGTGCCAGCAGCCCGACCGGGACTAGCTTCTACGAGCAGTACTTC. Its protein is CASSPTGTSFYEQYF. Using reference TRBV7-3 and TRBJ2-7 for the parts outside the CDR3, the full variable domain is GAGVSQTPSNKVTEKGKYVELRCDPISGHTALYWYRQSLGQGPEFLIYFQGTGAADDSGLPNDRFFAVRPEGSVSTLKIQRTERGDSAVYLCASSPTGTSFYEQYFGPGTRLTVT.

The V call is TRBV2, the J call TRBJ2-7; no clear D gene. V shed 7 bases and J shed 4 bases, with 14 bases lying between them. Germline values: CDR1 SNHLY, CDR2 FYNNEI. The CDR3 spans 13 residues. CDR3 in amino acids: CASKAGQRYEQYV. The CDR3 coding sequence is TGTGCCAGCAAGGCAGGTCAACGTTACGAGCAGTACGTC.

This chain uses TRBV20-1 with TRBJ2-3; D is undetermined. The length of the CDR3 is 16 residues. The V end was cut by 3 bases, the J end by 2 bases, with 18 bases between. CDR1 and CDR2 (germline): DFQATT, SNEGSKA (reference sequence). The CDR3 protein is CSASQLPRVPTDTQYF. Here the CDR3 DNA reads TGCAGTGCTAGTCAATTACCTAGAGTGCCCACAGATACGCAGTATTTT.

The CDR3 reads CASSHSGVASTDTQYF. CDR3 DNA sequence: TGTGCCAGCAGCCACTCGGGGGTCGCGAGCACAGATACGCAGTATTTT. The chain combines TRBV11-1 with TRBJ2-3, with D perhaps matching TRBD2 (6 bases). CDR3 length equals 16 residues. Germline loops: CDR1 SGHAT, CDR2 FQDESV (reference sequence). V lost 5 bases to trimming and J lost 0 bases, with 15 bases between them. The whole variable domain, remainder taken from reference TRBV11-1 and TRBJ2-3, is EAEVAQSPRYKITEKSQAVAFWCDPISGHATLYWYRQILGQGPELLVQFQDESVVDDSQLPKDRFSAERLKGVDSTLKIQPAELGDSAMYLCASSHSGVASTDTQYFGPGTRLTVL.

This chain joins TRBV5-1 and TRBJ1-4; D is unresolved. Trimming took 3 bases from V and 5 from J, leaving 20 bases between them. CDR1 and CDR2 from the germline V gene are SGHRS and YFSETQ. The CDR3 spans 17 residues. DNA for the CDR3: TGCGCCAGCAGCTCTTCACCCGAGGGAGGGTGGAATGAAAAACTGTTTTTT. This encodes CASSSSPEGGWNEKLFF.

The V gene is TRBV19, the J gene TRBJ2-7; 8 nucleotides agree with TRBD2. V was pared by 8 bases and J by 2 bases, with 8 bases of the junction left unmatched. The CDR3 consists of 14 residues. Germline CDR1 is LNHDA and CDR2 is SQIVND (reference sequence). CDR3 region: CASSRGGVTYEQYF. The CDR3 DNA follows: TGTGCCAGTTCCCGGGGGGGTGTTACCTACGAGCAGTACTTC.

J is TRBJ2-7 and V is TRBV12-3 or TRBV12-4; maybe TRBD1 (6 bases). The V gene lost 5 bases and the J gene lost 6 bases, with 8 bases spanning the gap. The CDR3 is 11 residues long. CDR3 region: CASSTGIEQYF. The CDR3 DNA follows: TGTGCCAGCAGTACAGGGATCGAGCAGTACTTC.